This T cell receptor (beta chain) was identified in a study of identical twins. TCRdb itself ran the 5' RACE reads through MiXCR, one entry per CDR3 protein. The sample includes roughly 220,000 distinct CDR3 sequences, over 5% seen only once; the top ten take 14% to 15%. This clonotype occurred many times. CDR3 length: 17 amino acids. Germline CDR1 ENHRY, CDR2 SYGVKD. The V end was cut by 10 bases, the J end by 0 bases, with 21 bases between. These same records also appear under a second study, on T cells expressing NK-cell markers.

The source material was CD8+ T cells sorted from blood. The TCR originated in a woman younger than 35 in good health. The rearrangement joins TRBV10-3 to TRBJ2-2; TRBD2 is a possible D gene (6 bases). The CDR3 sequence is CATSDSGRTSNTGELFF. The CDR3 nucleotides are TGTGCCACTAGCGACAGTGGGCGGACATCGAACACCGGGGAGCTGTTTTTT.